This TCR beta chain appears in the sequencing data of a study of cytomegalovirus exposure and HLA in healthy donors. PCR involved 60 Vbeta and 13 Jbeta primers. The data were produced by immunoSEQ multiplex PCR, yet TCRdb's version contains in-frame clones alone and is incomplete. There are 240,000 or so clones in the sample; over 70% occur only once, and about 8% lies in the top ten. J gave up 5 bases and V 2 bases, and 6 bases lay outside the gene matches. The CDR3 is 17 amino acids. The V gene's germline CDR1 is MGHRA and CDR2 YSYEKL. The clonotype comes from a woman aged 60-75 years in good health and CMV-seropositive. The V gene is TRBV4-1, the J gene TRBJ2-1; 13 bases line up with TRBD2. The sequenced sample consisted of PBMCs. The DNA for the CDR3 is TGCGCCAGCAGCCAACCAGGACTAGCGGGAGACGACAATGAGCAGTTCTTC. Its protein is CASSQPGLAGDDNEQFF.